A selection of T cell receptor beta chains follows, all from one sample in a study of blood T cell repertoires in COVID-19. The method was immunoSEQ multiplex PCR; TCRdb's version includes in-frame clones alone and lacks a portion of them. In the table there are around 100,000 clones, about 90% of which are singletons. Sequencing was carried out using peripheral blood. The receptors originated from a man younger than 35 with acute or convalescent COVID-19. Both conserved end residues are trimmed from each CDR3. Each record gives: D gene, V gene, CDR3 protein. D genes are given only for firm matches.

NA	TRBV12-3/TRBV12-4	ASRYHAGETQY
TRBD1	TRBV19	ASGDDRGRMSGYT
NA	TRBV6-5	ASSPTGPYEQY
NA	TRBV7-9	ASSLVSSYGYT
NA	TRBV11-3	ASSPGEGYGYT
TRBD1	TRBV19	ASSIVVKGASQSPLH
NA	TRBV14	ASSAGPYEQY
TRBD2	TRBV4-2	ASSQAPGLAGGTYEQY
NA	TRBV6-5	ASSQGIEAYEQY
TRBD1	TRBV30	AWSRQFPGQGADEQY
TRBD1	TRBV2	ASSTGTGTYNEQF
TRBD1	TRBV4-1	ASSIRQGSTEAF
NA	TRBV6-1	ASSESGPQSYEQY